The sequence of this TCR beta chain was determined in a study of blood T cell repertoires in COVID-19. Background on the study: The origin of the acute and convalescent COVID-19 samples was the United States, Italy and Spain.

CDR3 size: 17 residues. In germline, CDR1 is SGHRS, CDR2 YFSETQ. The J segment lost 10 bases and the V segment lost 4 bases, leaving 12 bases of the junction unmatched. In the original processing: Estimated nucleated cell counts came from reference gene primer amplification. Measured with immunoSEQ multiplex PCR; TCRdb has only the in-frame clones, and not every one. That table is the source of V, J and clone size, and D and trimming were worked out from the DNA. Seen here are over 150,000 clones, 85% to 90% observed once, and the top ten hold roughly 6.2%. Participants were aged about 18 to 100 years, lived in about two dozen US areas, and enrolled virtually.

The sample taken for sequencing was PBMCs or T cells enriched from blood (not recorded which). The sequence derives from a middle-aged man who had recovered from COVID-19. This sequence joins TRBV5-1 and TRBJ2-1; 15 bases line up with TRBD2. CDR3 sequence: CASSGGLAGGRPQEQFF. As DNA, the CDR3 is TGCGCCAGCAGCGGGGGACTAGCGGGGGGCCGCCCCCAGGAGCAGTTCTTC.